This T cell receptor beta chain was recovered during a study of cytomegalovirus exposure and HLA in healthy donors. The study, taken as a whole, reports: Association of 16,951 TCR beta sequences with HLA alleles was found at 0.05 false discovery rate in a later analysis.

Comment on this clone: Its antigen is currently unknown.

V gave up 7 bases and J gave up 6 bases; unmatched junction bases: 5. CDR1 is MDHEN, CDR2 SYDVKM, per germline. The CDR3 spans 14 residues. This cohort consisted of healthy bone marrow donors. In the PCR, 60 Vbeta and 13 Jbeta primers were used. Here immunoSEQ multiplex PCR was the method, and the copy in TCRdb shows in-frame clones only, minus some. The sample includes 80,000 to 95,000 clones, about four fifths seen only once; the top ten take almost 6%. The source material was PBMCs. The receptor's source is a man younger than 30 in good health and CMV-seropositive. The J gene is TRBJ2-2, the V gene TRBV28; 10 positions match TRBD2. The CDR3 loop reads CASTPAGGPGELFF. CDR3 DNA sequence: TGTGCCAGCACACCAGCGGGAGGGCCCGGGGAGCTGTTTTTT.